A selection of T cell receptor beta chains follows, all from one sample in a study of blood T cell repertoires in COVID-19. Produced via immunoSEQ multiplex PCR; TCRdb's table is partial and in-frame only. The sample carries 130,000 or so clones, about 86% recorded once. Sequences were obtained from peripheral blood. These receptors were collected from a woman between 55 and 75 years old with acute or convalescent COVID-19. Both conserved end residues are part of each CDR3. A D gene is named only where the DNA matches it firmly.

d_call	v_call	j_call	cdr3_aa
NA	TRBV28	TRBJ2-1	CASSAKPSSYNEQFF
TRBD1	TRBV6-2/TRBV6-3	TRBJ2-1	CASSGTGNEQFF
NA	TRBV7-3	TRBJ1-1	CASSVGGGRTEAFF
NA	TRBV28	TRBJ1-6	CASTEPGIRSPLHF
TRBD1	TRBV6-2/TRBV6-3	TRBJ2-3	CASSLISGWTGSTDTQYF
TRBD1	TRBV5-4	TRBJ1-2	CASSLNRGGANYGYTF
NA	TRBV7-2	TRBJ1-5	CASSLERASNQPQHF
TRBD2	TRBV6-2/TRBV6-3	TRBJ2-1	CASSYGLVLGEQFF
NA	TRBV18	TRBJ1-1	CASSPGGQTYTEAFF
TRBD2	TRBV11-2	TRBJ2-2	CASIRRSGGAGAGELFF
NA	TRBV5-1	TRBJ2-2	CASSMDMNTGELFF
NA	TRBV5-6	TRBJ1-6	CASSLGLGAVNSPLHF
NA	TRBV21-1	TRBJ2-4	CASSNDRGVPLAKNIQYF
NA	TRBV6-5	TRBJ2-7	CASSYSMGGGYEQYF
NA	TRBV3-1/TRBV3-2	TRBJ2-7	CASSQDGAAFNEQYF
NA	TRBV2	TRBJ1-2	CASSEAWPWTDEKANYGYTF
NA	TRBV7-9	TRBJ1-5	CASSGNPPQPQHF
NA	TRBV19	TRBJ1-2	CASSIQLRGGQNYGYTF
TRBD1	TRBV6-2/TRBV6-3	TRBJ1-5	CASSYSRQGAARGNQPQHF
NA	TRBV29-1	TRBJ2-3	CSVLQWGGTDTQYF
NA	TRBV2	TRBJ1-2	CASTTAFMAKTF